This TCR beta chain is from a study of T-cell memory formation after mild COVID-19. Study-level findings and limits: Some clones that responded turned up in pre-infection memory, which suggests that cross-reactive memory joined in. Chiefly within CM and EM were the contracting CD4+ clones; CD8+ ones were within EMRA. Clones contracting day 15 to 85 were balanced CD4/CD8; later expanders leaned CD4+.

This clonotype was detected only a few times. Its antigen is not identified. The CDR3 is 14 residues long. Trimming cost V 2 bases and J 3 bases, with 10 bases left between them. Using its own MiXCR run on the 5' RACE reads, TCRdb lists one record per CDR3 protein. This sample yields hundreds of thousands of distinct CDR3 sequences, of which 15% to 20% are seen a single time; about 11% belongs to the top ten. This chain uses TRBV12-3 or TRBV12-4 with TRBJ1-1; D gene ambiguous. The TCR comes from an adult woman who had mild COVID-19 (a few samples of this study predate the infection). Cell type and time point are not known. The source material was PBMCs or a T cell subset sorted from them (not recorded which). DNA of the CDR3: TGTGCCAGCAGTTTACTCCACCGGGACACTGAAGCTTTCTTT. Translated: CASSLLHRDTEAFF.